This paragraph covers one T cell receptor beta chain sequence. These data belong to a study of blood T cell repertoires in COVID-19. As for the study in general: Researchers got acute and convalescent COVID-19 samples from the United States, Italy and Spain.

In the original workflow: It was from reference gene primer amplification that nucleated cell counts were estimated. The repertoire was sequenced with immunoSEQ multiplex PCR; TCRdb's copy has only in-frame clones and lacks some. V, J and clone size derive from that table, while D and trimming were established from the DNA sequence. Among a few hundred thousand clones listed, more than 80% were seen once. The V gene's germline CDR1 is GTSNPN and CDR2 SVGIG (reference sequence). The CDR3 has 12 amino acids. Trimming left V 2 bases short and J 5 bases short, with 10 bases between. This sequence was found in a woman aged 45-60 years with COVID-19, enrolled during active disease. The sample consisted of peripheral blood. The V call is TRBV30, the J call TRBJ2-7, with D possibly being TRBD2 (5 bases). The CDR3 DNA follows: TGTGCCTGGAGTCCGGGGAGTAACGAGCAGTACTTC. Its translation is CAWSPGSNEQYF.